The 23 T cell receptor beta chains presented below share a single source sample, sequenced in a study of cytotoxic CD8 clonotypes in ibrutinib-treated CLL. Some clones are missing from TCRdb's copy, which holds only in-frame ones; the method was immunoSEQ multiplex PCR. Of over 250,000 clones in the sample, around 77% were seen once. The sample here was PBMCs, taken at disease progression, from a patient treated with ibrutinib. The receptors derive from a human donor with chronic lymphocytic leukemia.

This chain uses TRBV6-5 with TRBJ1-5; tentative D call: TRBD1 (6 bases). This CDR3 contains 13 residues. Trimming removed 8 bases at V and 7 bases at J, with 15 bases between. Germline lookup yields CDR1 MNHEY and CDR2 SVGAGI. Here the CDR3 reads CASSQGGGQPQHF. The DNA of the CDR3 is TGTGCCAGCTCTCAAGGGGGGGGCCAGCCCCAGCATTTT.

V is TRBV27 and J is TRBJ1-5; D is unresolved. CDR3 length: 15 amino acids. The V and J ends lost 4 bases and 0 bases respectively, with 10 bases between them. Looked up from germline, CDR1 is MNHEY and CDR2 is SMNVEV (reference sequence). CDR3: CASSSGFYSNQPQHF. CDR3 DNA sequence: TGTGCCAGCAGTTCCGGTTTTTATAGCAATCAGCCCCAGCATTTT.

This sequence joins TRBV7-6 and TRBJ2-7; possibly TRBD1 for D (5 bases). CDR3 length: 13 amino acids. V was shortened by 5 bases and J by 6 bases, with 14 bases between the two germline ends. Germline V gene lookup returns CDR1 SGHVS and CDR2 FNYEAQ. The CDR3 nucleotides read TGTGCCAGCAGCGGTCGGACATCTGGCGAGCAGTACTTC. Protein product: CASSGRTSGEQYF.

The chain is built from TRBV5-6 and TRBJ2-3; D remains unclear. Per germline, CDR1 SGHDT and CDR2 YYEEEE. The V end was cut by 1 base, the J end by 2 bases, with 14 bases between. The CDR3 is made up of 16 amino acids. The CDR3 DNA is TGTGCCAGCAGCTTGAGAGGTCTCCTAGACACAGATACGCAGTATTTT. Its translation: CASSLRGLLDTDTQYF.

On this clone: The sample carries other DNA sequences with the same CDR3. The rearrangement joins TRBV4-1 to TRBJ2-1; no definite D call. In germline, CDR1 is MGHRA, CDR2 YSYEKL. The V end lost 1 base, the J end lost 10 bases, and 8 bases lay between the germline ends. This CDR3 region has 12 residues. The CDR3: CASSQVGREQFF. The CDR3 DNA is TGCGCCAGCAGCCAAGTAGGACGGGAGCAGTTCTTC.

The rearrangement links TRBV5-8 to TRBJ2-3; no clear D. The CDR3 spans 9 residues. CDR1 is SGHTS, CDR2 YDEGEE, per germline. CDR3 sequence reads: CVRPDTQYF. The CDR3 DNA sequence: TGTGTCCGCCCCGATACGCAGTATTTT.

The chain couples TRBV6-1 to TRBJ1-2, with no clear D. CDR1 and CDR2 (germline): MNHNS, SASEGT. The length of the CDR3 is 13 residues. Between the trimmed V and J ends, which lost 2 bases and 8 bases, there was a span of 12 bases. CDR3 amino acids: CASSESSRGGYTF. As DNA, the CDR3 is TGTGCCAGCAGTGAATCGTCGAGAGGGGGCTACACCTTC.

The chain uses TRBV5-1 and TRBJ1-5; no firm D call. CDR1 is SGHRS and CDR2 is YFSETQ in the germline V gene. The CDR3 is 16 amino acids. V gave up 0 bases and J gave up 2 bases, with 12 bases separating them. This CDR3 is CASSLEPQVGNQPQHF. The DNA of the CDR3 is TGCGCCAGCAGCTTGGAACCCCAAGTAGGCAATCAGCCCCAGCATTTT.

Remarks on this clone: Since a much larger clone is just one base distant, this may be a read error. The rearrangement joins TRBV7-6 to TRBJ2-5; D is unclear. CDR3 length: 11 residues. CDR1 and CDR2 from the germline V gene are SGHVS and FNYEAQ. Trimming removed 3 bases at V and 1 base at J, with 0 bases between. The CDR3, as DNA: TGTGCCAGCAGCTTCCAAGAGACCCAGTACTTC. It translates to CASSFQETQYF.

The chain has TRBV12-5 and TRBJ1-5; the D is unclear. The germline gives CDR1 LGHNT, CDR2 FRNRAP. With 0 bases removed from V and 0 bases from J, the gap between germline ends came to 15 bases. CDR3 length equals 18 residues. The CDR3 is CASGLVVKGGYSNQPQHF. The CDR3 bases are TGTGCTAGTGGTTTGGTAGTGAAGGGAGGATATAGCAATCAGCCCCAGCATTTT.

The chain couples TRBV5-1 to TRBJ1-1, with a possible D match to TRBD1 (5 bases). Germline CDR1 reads SGHRS; CDR2 reads YFSETQ. The CDR3 length is 13 residues. The V gene lost 4 bases and the J gene lost 3 bases, with 10 bases spanning the gap. The CDR3 DNA is TGCGCCAGCAGCCTGGGACCCTACACTGAAGCTTTCTTT. Translating gives CASSLGPYTEAFF.

J is TRBJ2-1 and V is TRBV6-4; 9 bases agree with TRBD1. The CDR3 spans 15 residues. CDR1 and CDR2 from the germline V gene are MRHNA and SNTAGT. Unmatched junction bases numbered 8, after V lost 5 bases and J lost 6 bases. As DNA, the CDR3 is TGTGCCAGCAGTCCCGGACAGGGGAGGCCCAATGAGCAGTTCTTC. Translated: CASSPGQGRPNEQFF.

V and J are TRBV5-1 and TRBJ2-7, with 7 bases lining up with TRBD2. The CDR3 length is 12 residues. Trimming cost V 7 bases and J 6 bases; bases outside gene matches: 7. Germline V gives CDR1 SGHRS, CDR2 YFSETQ. The CDR3 sequence is CASAMGGSEQYF. CDR3 DNA sequence: TGCGCCAGCGCCATGGGGGGGAGCGAGCAGTACTTC.

The chain couples TRBV10-3 to TRBJ2-2; 12 bases map to TRBD2. The junction had 5 bases not matched to a gene; V was cut back by 11 bases and J by 1 base. The CDR3 is 15 amino acids. Germline CDR1 and CDR2: ENHRY and SYGVKD. The CDR3 nucleotides are TGTGCCGTCTGGACTAGCGGGGTGAACACCGGGGAGCTGTTTTTT. The encoded protein is CAVWTSGVNTGELFF.

The genes are TRBV29-1 and TRBJ1-2, with 8 bases lining up with TRBD1. Trimming took 6 bases from V and 4 from J; bases not matched to a gene: 7. The CDR3 contains 13 residues. Germline CDR1 and CDR2: SQVTM and ANQGSEA. As DNA, the CDR3 is TGCAGCGTACGACAGGGGATCATCTATGGCTACACCTTC. This codes for CSVRQGIIYGYTF.

The chain carries TRBV11-3 and TRBJ2-6; D might be TRBD1 (6 bases). The germline gives CDR1 SGHNT, CDR2 YENEEA. Between the trimmed V and J ends, which lost 4 bases and 4 bases, there was a span of 11 bases. The CDR3 runs to 15 residues. The CDR3 region is CASSSTGSGANVLTF. For the CDR3, the DNA is TGTGCCAGCAGCTCGACAGGATCCGGGGCCAACGTCCTGACTTTC.

The gene calls are TRBV29-1 and TRBJ2-7, with D perhaps assigned TRBD1 or TRBD2 (6 bases each). The germline V gene has CDR1 SQVTM and CDR2 ANQGSEA. The CDR3 consists of 12 residues. The V gene lost 7 bases and the J gene lost 5 bases, with 15 bases spanning the gap. The DNA of the CDR3 is TGCAGCGCCGTCCGGGGGCTGAACGAGCAGTACTTC. Translation gives CSAVRGLNEQYF.

CDR3 sequence (DNA): TGTGCCAGCAGCTCGTTCCGGTGGACCTACGAGCAGTACTTC. It encodes CASSSFRWTYEQYF. The chain employs TRBV11-2 and TRBJ2-7, with no clear D. V was pared by 4 bases and J by 2 bases, with 12 bases between. Germline loops: CDR1 SGHAT, CDR2 FQNNGV. The CDR3 loop spans 14 amino acids.

The chain has TRBV5-1 and TRBJ2-1; D could derive from TRBD1 or TRBD2 (5 bases each). The CDR3 is made up of 13 amino acids. With 2 bases removed from V and 7 bases from J, the gap between germline ends came to 10 bases. The germline V gene has CDR1 SGHRS and CDR2 YFSETQ. Here the CDR3 DNA reads TGCGCCAGCAGCTTAGGGACGGTGAATGAGCAGTTCTTC. Its protein product is CASSLGTVNEQFF.

The chain is built from TRBV7-2 and TRBJ1-1, with unresolved D. The V gene lost 5 bases and the J gene lost 5 bases, with 6 bases spanning the gap. The CDR3 contains 11 residues. In germline, CDR1 is SGHTA, CDR2 FQGNSA. The CDR3 region has the DNA TGTGCCAGCAGCCCCTGGACTGAAGCTTTCTTT. Translation: CASSPWTEAFF.

The CDR3 DNA reads as TGTGCCAGCAGCTTAGGGAGCGGCCATTACGAGCAGTACTTC. Protein: CASSLGSGHYEQYF. The rearrangement joins TRBV13 to TRBJ2-7; maybe TRBD2 (5 bases). This CDR3 is 14 amino acids long. Trimming removed 0 bases at V and 4 bases at J, with 10 bases between. Per the germline V gene, CDR1 is PRHDT and CDR2 is FYEKMQ (reference sequence).

The chain joins TRBV5-1 to TRBJ1-2, with 7 bases aligning to TRBD1. J gave up 12 bases and V 0 bases, and 5 bases lay outside the gene matches. The CDR3 is made up of 12 amino acids. CDR1 is SGHRS, CDR2 YFSETQ, per germline. The CDR3 DNA reads as TGCGCCAGCAGCTTGGGGGACAGCGCAGACACCTTC. It yields the protein CASSLGDSADTF.

V gene TRBV18 combines with J gene TRBJ1-4; D gene ambiguous. The CDR3 is made up of 14 amino acids. Trimming took off 3 bases at V and 6 bases at J, with 11 bases between the two ends. Germline V gives CDR1 KGHSH, CDR2 LQKENI. The CDR3: CASSPGHFDEKLFF. The CDR3 nucleotides are TGTGCCAGCTCACCGGGTCATTTCGATGAAAAACTGTTTTTT.